This entry describes one T cell receptor beta chain. Arm-PCR of CDR3 regions and iRepertoire HTBI primers were used to build TCR beta libraries. TCRdb itself ran the multiplex PCR reads through MiXCR, one entry per CDR3 protein. The table has 400,000 or so distinct CDR3 sequences, roughly a quarter seen once. This CDR3 spans 15 amino acids. The V gene's germline CDR1 is MGHRA and CDR2 YSYEKL. V was trimmed by 3 bases and J by 5 bases, leaving 16 bases between them. The record originates from a study of regulatory T cells in long-lasting Graves disease. Time point given: persistent/refractory GD, antithyroid drugs over 5 years with positive TRAb. PBMC-extracted RNA yielded the TCR library.

V and J are TRBV4-1 and TRBJ1-2; D uncertain. This receptor was taken from a female donor with Graves disease. This material consisted of peripheral blood mononuclear cells (PBMCs), taken when the disease was refractory, from a patient treated with antithyroid drugs. The CDR3 region has the DNA TGCGCCAGCAGCCAGTCGGCCGGCGGGGTTTATGGCTACACCTTC. Amino acids: CASSQSAGGVYGYTF.